A selection of T cell receptor beta chains follows, all from one sample in a study of monozygotic twins with inflammatory bowel disease. No DNA is given; TCRdb re-called the 5' RACE reads and lists each CDR3 protein once. In total, the table holds 150,000 or so distinct CDR3 sequences. Sequencing was performed on blood. Receptors were obtained from a human donor with ulcerative colitis or Crohn's disease, or a healthy co-twin of an affected twin (not recorded which). Each CDR3 is given with its conserved first and last residue. The size entry is marked missing in some rows and otherwise reads once, few, many or a size class.

size	J	V	CDR3
NA	TRBJ1-1	TRBV29-1	CSVYRGNTEAFF
NA	TRBJ2-3	TRBV12-3/TRBV12-4	CASRIAPSTDTQYF
NA	TRBJ2-1	TRBV15	CATYRAGPSSYNEQFF
NA	TRBJ2-2	TRBV10-1	CASRSGLNTGELFF
NA	TRBJ1-1	TRBV11-3	CASSSGHASSEAFF
NA	TRBJ2-1	TRBV15	CATSRAPGGYNEQFF
medium-sized	TRBJ2-7	TRBV20-1	CSARDISSPNWDEQYF
NA	TRBJ2-2	TRBV6-5	CASSYSQGWGTGELFF
NA	TRBJ2-6	TRBV5-1	CASSLSSSSGANVLTF
NA	TRBJ2-2	TRBV24-1	CATSDWDRGGPNTGELFF
NA	TRBJ2-3	TRBV6-1	CASSLIRLAGRTDTQYF
NA	TRBJ2-1	TRBV7-2	CASSPSGLSYNEQFF
NA	TRBJ1-6	TRBV12-3/TRBV12-4	CASTRETWNSPLHF
NA	TRBJ2-5	TRBV5-1	CASSPGGQETQYF